These T cell receptor beta chains were read from a single sample in a study of shared clonotypes between healthy human individuals. The method was immunoSEQ multiplex PCR; TCRdb's version includes in-frame clones alone and lacks a portion of them. The profile shows around 2.1 million clones, about 92% of them singletons. The specimen was naive CD8+ T cells from PBMCs. These receptor sequences come from a man younger than 30 in good health. Some clones in this sample may be carry-over from other donors' samples. Each CDR3 is given with its conserved first and last residue. Each record gives: clone size, V gene, D gene, J gene, CDR3 protein, CDR3 DNA. A D gene is named only where the DNA matches it firmly. The size of a clone is reported for some rows only, either as once, few or many, or as a class for expanded clones.

>-|TRBV7-9|TRBD2|TRBJ2-3
CASSASGRDTDTQYF
TGTGCCAGCAGTGCTAGCGGGAGGGACACAGATACGCAGTATTTT
>once|TRBV11-2|-|TRBJ2-7
CASSGAPYEQYF
TGTGCCAGCAGCGGAGCCCCCTACGAGCAGTACTTC
>-|TRBV10-3|-|TRBJ2-7
CAISESNEQYF
TGTGCCATCAGTGAGTCGAACGAGCAGTACTTC
>once|TRBV7-2|TRBD1|TRBJ1-2
CASSLSTGDYGYTF
TGTGCCAGCAGCTTGAGCACAGGGGACTATGGCTACACCTTC
>once|TRBV4-1|TRBD1|TRBJ2-5
CASSQTGTVQETQYF
TGCGCCAGCAGCCAAACCGGGACAGTGCAAGAGACCCAGTACTTC
>-|TRBV27|-|TRBJ2-3
CASIDSSTDTQYF
TGTGCCAGCATCGACAGCTCCACAGATACGCAGTATTTT
>-|TRBV15|TRBD1|TRBJ2-7
CATSRGGGDRGYEQYF
TGTGCCACCAGCAGAGGTGGGGGGGACAGGGGCTACGAGCAGTACTTC
>-|TRBV4-3|-|TRBJ2-7
CASSQGSVTSYEQYF
TGCGCCAGCAGCCAAGGGTCGGTGACATCCTACGAGCAGTACTTC
>-|TRBV29-1|-|TRBJ1-2
CSVEKSLRPGYTF
TGCAGCGTTGAAAAATCCCTACGGCCTGGCTACACCTTC
>-|TRBV4-1|TRBD1|TRBJ1-1
CASSLLLGQGGPEAFF
TGCGCCAGCAGCCTCCTACTAGGACAGGGTGGCCCTGAAGCTTTCTTT
>-|TRBV9|TRBD1|TRBJ2-5
CASSVARDSQETQYF
TGTGCCAGCAGCGTAGCTAGGGACAGCCAAGAGACCCAGTACTTC
>once|TRBV6-5|-|TRBJ2-7
CASSYSISAYEQYF
TGTGCCAGCAGTTACTCGATTTCGGCCTACGAGCAGTACTTC
>-|TRBV5-6|TRBD2|TRBJ2-1
CASSWDLGGSSYNEQFF
TGCGCCAGCAGCTGGGACCTCGGGGGGAGCTCCTACAATGAGCAGTTCTTC
>-|TRBV7-9|TRBD2|TRBJ2-1
CASSPRLAGILSEQFF
TGTGCCAGCAGCCCCCGGCTAGCGGGTATTCTTAGTGAGCAGTTCTTC
>few|TRBV29-1|-|TRBJ2-4
CSGGISENIQYF
TGCAGCGGAGGGATCTCCGAAAACATTCAGTACTTC
>-|TRBV9|TRBD1|TRBJ2-5
CASSGRTGGGETQYF
TGTGCCAGCAGCGGACGGACAGGGGGAGGAGAGACCCAGTACTTC
>once|TRBV7-9|-|TRBJ2-1
CASSSALASHHEQFF
TGTGCCAGCAGCTCAGCCTTGGCGTCACATCATGAGCAGTTCTTC
>-|TRBV27|-|TRBJ2-7
CATWGEGAYEQYF
TGTGCCACCTGGGGGGAGGGGGCATACGAGCAGTACTTC
>-|TRBV6-4|-|TRBJ1-5
CASRTTGVTPNQPQHF
TGTGCCAGCAGGACCACAGGAGTGACTCCTAATCAGCCCCAGCATTTT
>-|TRBV19|TRBD1|TRBJ2-7
CASSDRDQDEQYF
TGTGCCAGTAGCGACAGGGATCAAGACGAGCAGTACTTC
>-|TRBV7-9|-|TRBJ2-7
CASSLRGDSSYEQYF
TGTGCCAGCAGCTTAAGGGGGGACAGCTCCTACGAGCAGTACTTC
>-|TRBV4-1|-|TRBJ1-2
CASSPRDNRYTF
TGCGCCAGCAGCCCCCGGGACAACCGCTACACCTTC
>-|TRBV29-1|-|TRBJ1-5
CSVGKGLGQPQHF
TGCAGCGTTGGAAAAGGTCTGGGTCAGCCCCAGCATTTT
>-|TRBV10-2|-|TRBJ2-3
CASSELGTPEYF
TGCGCCAGCAGTGAATTGGGGACCCCTGAGTATTTT
>-|TRBV4-3|TRBD1|TRBJ1-2
CASSQLRDSPYGYTF
TGCGCCAGCAGCCAACTCCGGGACAGCCCCTATGGCTACACCTTC
>-|TRBV11-2|TRBD1|TRBJ1-1
CASSLEPSGGPLMNTEAFF
TGTGCCAGCAGCTTAGAGCCTTCAGGGGGCCCCCTAATGAACACTGAAGCTTTCTTT
>-|TRBV28|TRBD1|TRBJ1-2
CASSLLTPGQTYGYTF
TGTGCCAGCAGTTTACTTACACCGGGACAGACATATGGCTACACCTTC
>-|TRBV4-1|TRBD1|TRBJ1-5
CASSDRVGQPQHF
TGCGCCAGCAGCGACAGGGTCGGGCAGCCCCAGCATTTT
>-|TRBV10-1|TRBD2|TRBJ2-3
CASGGSAGAVDTQYF
TGCGCCAGCGGGGGTTCGGCGGGAGCGGTAGATACGCAGTATTTT
>-|TRBV6-1|TRBD2|TRBJ2-2
CASSDRTSVNTGELFF
TGTGCCAGCAGTGACCGGACTAGCGTAAACACCGGGGAGCTGTTTTTT
>-|TRBV9|TRBD2|TRBJ2-5
CASSVVAGGPETQYF
TGTGCCAGCAGCGTGGTAGCGGGAGGGCCTGAGACCCAGTACTTC
>-|TRBV11-3|TRBD2|TRBJ2-1
CASSFGPGLARNEQFF
TGTGCCAGCAGCTTCGGTCCGGGACTAGCGCGCAATGAGCAGTTCTTC
>-|TRBV28|TRBD2|TRBJ2-2
CASSPSGTSGLKGWELFF
TGTGCCAGCAGTCCCTCCGGGACTAGCGGGTTAAAAGGCTGGGAGCTGTTTTTT
>-|TRBV19|-|TRBJ1-4
CASSMRGRNEKLFF
TGTGCCAGTAGTATGAGAGGGCGGAATGAAAAACTGTTTTTT
>-|TRBV6-1|TRBD1|TRBJ1-2
CASSDQGVLLGYTF
TGTGCCAGCAGTGATCAGGGGGTTTTGCTTGGCTACACCTTC
>-|TRBV6-1|-|TRBJ2-7
CASSEGVSYEQYF
TGTGCCAGCAGTGAAGGTGTGTCCTACGAGCAGTACTTC
>-|TRBV13|TRBD2|TRBJ2-5
CASSSRTSGRAETQYF
TGTGCCAGCAGCTCTCGGACTAGCGGGAGGGCGGAGACCCAGTACTTC
>-|TRBV10-2|-|TRBJ1-1
CASLTWKQNTEAFF
TGCGCCAGCCTCACTTGGAAACAGAACACTGAAGCTTTCTTT
>-|TRBV28|-|TRBJ2-6
CASSLGLGGANVLTF
TGTGCCAGCAGTTTGGGCTTAGGTGGGGCCAACGTCCTGACTTTC
>once|TRBV19|-|TRBJ1-1
CASSTRGRVTEAFF
TGTGCCAGTAGTACTCGGGGGAGGGTTACTGAAGCTTTCTTT
>-|TRBV7-2|TRBD1|TRBJ2-4
CASADREKNIQYF
TGTGCCAGCGCCGACAGGGAGAAAAACATTCAGTACTTC